This TCR beta chain was recovered during a study of blood T cell repertoires in COVID-19. TCRdb's copy holds only in-frame clones and misses some; the assay was immunoSEQ multiplex PCR. The table includes about 210,000 clones, about 85% detected once. As concerns this clone: At the DNA level, this CDR3 is encoded by other sequences in the same sample as well.

The CDR3 length is 15 residues. Germline V gene sequence: CDR1 KGHSH, CDR2 LQKENI. Trimming took 1 base from V and 3 from J; bases not matched to a gene: 2. The gene calls are TRBV18 and TRBJ2-1; 8 bases fit TRBD2. This TCR derives from a woman older than 75 with COVID-19, enrolled during active disease. The sample consisted of peripheral blood. CDR3 bases: TGTGCCAGCTCACCACTTGCGGGGGGCTACAATGAGCAGTTCTTC. Translating gives CASSPLAGGYNEQFF. The whole variable domain, filled in from reference TRBV18 and TRBJ2-1, reads NAGVMQNPRHLVRRRGQEARLRCSPMKGHSHVYWYRQLPEEGLKFMVYLQKENIIDESGMPKERFSAEFPKEGPSILRIQQVVRGDSAAYFCASSPLAGGYNEQFFGPGTRLTVL.